The clone carrying this T cell receptor (beta chain) was found a few times. What it binds is unknown. This entry is derived from a study of early T cells in non-severe SARS-CoV-2 infection. Study-level background: Whole-blood bulk RNA, unsorted, was sequenced, and chains were unpaired.

General study points: Private and CD4 specificities were missed by VDJdb matching, which favored anti-spike CD8 responses.

The TCR library protocol was used to attach unique molecular identifiers. These identifiers were attached to individual cDNA molecules. TCRdb called the 5' RACE reads again in MiXCR, with one record for every CDR3 protein. The data contain about 49,000 distinct CDR3 sequences, 12% of them singletons. The source of this sequence is an adult who was a healthcare worker with PCR-confirmed SARS-CoV-2 infection or an uninfected control (not recorded which). The sample consisted of whole blood, taken at baseline.

Here the CDR3 reads CASSQQTSGELFF. As DNA, the CDR3 is TGTGCCAGCAGCCAACAGACTAGCGGGGAGCTGTTTTTT. This chain joins TRBV14 and TRBJ2-2; D is possibly TRBD2 (6 bases). V dropped 2 bases and J dropped 7 bases, with 8 bases sitting between them. Germline CDR1 is SGHDN and CDR2 is FVKESK. The CDR3 runs to 13 residues.